The clone carrying this TCR beta chain occurred once. Its specificity is not known. Patients all relapsed after autologous stem cell transplantation, and there was variation in brentuximab vedotin exposure. Progressive disease, partial response or complete response was each patient's best response. Sequencing used immunoSEQ multiplex PCR; TCRdb keeps in-frame clones, though not all of them. The sample includes 21,000 or so clones, roughly 72% of them seen just once. These data are taken from a study of PD-1 blockade in classical Hodgkin lymphoma. The germline V and J ends were trimmed by 4 bases and 6 bases, with 13 bases remaining between them. In germline, CDR1 is SGHTA, CDR2 FQGNSA. The CDR3 is made up of 13 amino acids. Study conclusions and caveats: Diversity in CD4+ TCRs, unlike that measured in CD8+ TCRs, had risen significantly by C4D1. No one has yet defined what causes the repertoire differences, which may be disease activity or prior therapy. Prior to therapy, complete responders displayed diversity much like that of newly diagnosed patients.

The sample consisted of peripheral blood mononuclear cells (PBMCs), taken at baseline. V usage is TRBV7-2 and J usage is TRBJ2-7; TRBD1 might be the D (6 bases). This receptor was obtained from a human donor with classical Hodgkin lymphoma. The CDR3 loop reads CASSSDRLGEQYF. The CDR3 bases are TGTGCCAGCAGCTCCGACAGGTTGGGCGAGCAGTACTTC.